This T cell receptor (beta chain) was captured by sequencing in a study of blood T cells in healthy people across ages. A second about 6 to 12 cycle PCR used barcoded and J-beta primers. TCRdb re-analysed the 5' RACE reads in MiXCR, keeping a single row per CDR3 protein. The data show about 290,000 distinct CDR3 sequences, 25% to 30% seen once. Germline V gene data show CDR1 as WSHSY and CDR2 as SAAADI. The junction had 3 bases not matched to a gene; V was cut back by 8 bases and J by 8 bases. This CDR3 contains 13 residues. Each sample provided at least 6 micrograms of extracted total RNA. A few counts support this clonotype.

The genes are TRBV10-2 and TRBJ2-2, with 12 bases identical to TRBD2. The clonotype comes from a woman in her seventies in good health. Sequencing was performed on blood. CDR3 protein: CASRLAGVGELFF. CDR3 in DNA: TGCGCCAGCCGACTAGCGGGAGTGGGGGAGCTGTTTTTT.